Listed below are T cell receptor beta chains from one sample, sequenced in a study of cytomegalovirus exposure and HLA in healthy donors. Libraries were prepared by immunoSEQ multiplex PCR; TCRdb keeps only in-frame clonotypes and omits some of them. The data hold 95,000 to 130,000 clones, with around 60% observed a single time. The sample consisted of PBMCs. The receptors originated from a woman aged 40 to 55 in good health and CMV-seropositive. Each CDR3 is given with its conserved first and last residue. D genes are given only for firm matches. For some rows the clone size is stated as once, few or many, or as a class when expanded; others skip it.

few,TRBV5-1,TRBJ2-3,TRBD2,CASSTTSGGGPDTQYF,TGCGCCAGCAGCACGACTAGCGGAGGGGGCCCAGATACGCAGTATTTT
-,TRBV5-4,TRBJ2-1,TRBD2,CASSSLTSGVGGEQFF,TGTGCCAGCAGCTCCTTAACTAGCGGGGTTGGAGGTGAGCAGTTCTTC
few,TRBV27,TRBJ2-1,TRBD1,CASSLWATGFYNEQFF,TGTGCCAGCAGTTTATGGGCGACAGGGTTTTACAATGAGCAGTTCTTC
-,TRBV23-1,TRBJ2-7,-,CASSTTRVHEQYF,TGCGCCAGCAGTACCACCAGGGTCCACGAGCAGTACTTC
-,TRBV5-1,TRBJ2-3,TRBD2,CASSLELAGDTQYF,TGCGCCAGCAGCTTGGAACTAGCGGGAGATACGCAGTATTTT
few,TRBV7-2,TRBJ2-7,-,CASSNRYEQYF,TGTGCCAGCAGCAACAGATACGAGCAGTACTTC
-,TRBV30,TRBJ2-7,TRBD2,CATRLAGFCTYEQYF,TGTGCCACGAGGCTAGCGGGATTCTGTACCTACGAGCAGTACTTC
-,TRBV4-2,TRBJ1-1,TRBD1,CASSQSGQLEAFF,TGTGCCAGCAGCCAGTCGGGACAGCTTGAAGCTTTCTTT
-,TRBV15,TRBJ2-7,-,CATSRFTGEQYF,TGTGCCACCAGCAGATTTACAGGGGAGCAGTACTTC
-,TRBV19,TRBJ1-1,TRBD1,CASSIGLEGAMNTEAFF,TGTGCCAGTAGTATCGGGCTCGAGGGGGCGATGAACACTGAAGCTTTCTTT
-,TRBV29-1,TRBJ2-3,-,CSGAGTDTQYF,TGCAGCGGAGCAGGGACAGATACGCAGTATTTT
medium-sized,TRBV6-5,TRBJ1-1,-,CASIMQGATEAFF,TGTGCCAGCATTATGCAGGGTGCAACTGAAGCTTTCTTT
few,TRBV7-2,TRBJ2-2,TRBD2,CASSLDGGSTGELFF,TGTGCCAGCAGCTTAGACGGGGGGAGCACCGGGGAGCTGTTTTTT
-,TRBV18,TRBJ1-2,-,CASSRDQIGGGYTF,TGTGCCAGCTCGAGGGACCAAATCGGGGGTGGCTACACCTTC
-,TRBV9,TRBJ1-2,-,CASSSQNQVGYGYTF,TGTGCCAGCAGCTCCCAGAATCAGGTCGGCTATGGCTACACCTTC